Presented here are 19 T cell receptor beta chains from one specimen sequenced in a study of CD8 T cells in ankylosing spondylitis. TCRdb used MiXCR to reprocess the 5' RACE reads, holding one entry per CDR3 protein. This sample has hundreds of thousands of distinct CDR3 sequences, with 8% to 9% found just once. Sequenced material: blood, either unsorted or a sorted T cell fraction (not recorded which). Receptors originate from a female donor with ankylosing spondylitis or in good health (not recorded which).

This clonotype was observed at least ten times. The V gene is TRBV20-1, the J gene TRBJ1-5, with D possibly being TRBD1 (5 bases). The V end was cut by 0 bases, the J end by 3 bases, with 12 bases between. This CDR3 region has 15 residues. CDR1 DFQATT and CDR2 SNEGSKA come from the germline V gene (reference sequence). CDR3 DNA: TGCAGTGCTAGAGATCAGCGGGGGTACAATCAGCCCCAGCATTTT. Translation: CSARDQRGYNQPQHF.

This clonotype was detected ten times or more. The chain recombines TRBV29-1 with TRBJ2-1; no firm D call. Trimming shortened V by 7 bases and J by 7 bases, and 11 bases separated the two germline ends. This CDR3 region has 11 residues. Per the germline V gene, CDR1 is SQVTM and CDR2 is ANQGSEA. This chain's CDR3 is CSGLGLNEQFF. CDR3 DNA: TGCAGCGGATTGGGCTTAAATGAGCAGTTCTTC.

In regard to this clonotype: One end of the junction varies from germline; a read error may be responsible. This rearrangement joins TRBV29-1 to TRBJ2-7; 10 bases line up with TRBD2. Germline CDR1 is SQVTM and CDR2 is ANQGSEA. This CDR3 is built from 15 residues. DNA for the CDR3: TGCAGCGTTATAGCGGGAGGACCATCTACCTACGGGCAGTACTTC. Encoded protein: CSVIAGGPSTYGQYF.

This clonotype was found once. A read error is possible here, since a much larger clone lies one base away. The J gene is TRBJ2-7, the V gene TRBV7-3; 13 bases map to TRBD2. After removal of 1 base from V and 2 bases from J, the junction contained 5 bases not matched to a gene. This CDR3 contains 17 residues. Germline assignment: CDR1 SGHTA and CDR2 FQGTGA. Here the CDR3 reads CASSLRATSGRAYEQYF. The DNA for the CDR3 is TGTGCCAGCAGCTTAAGAGCCACTAGCGGGAGGGCCTACGAGCAGTACTTC.

The table lists this clonotype with many counts. The chain is built from TRBV20-1 and TRBJ2-3; the D is unclear. V lost 6 bases, J lost 1 base, and 20 bases lay in between. The CDR3 covers 16 residues. Germline V gene data show CDR1 as DFQATT and CDR2 as SNEGSKA (reference sequence). The CDR3 reads CSAPPLGLHGTDTQYF. CDR3 nucleotide sequence: TGCAGTGCCCCCCCCCTGGGCTTACACGGCACAGATACGCAGTATTTT.

The genes are TRBV29-1 and TRBJ2-1, with D hard to call. Deletions cut 4 bases from V and 10 bases from J, with 11 bases between. In germline, CDR1 is SQVTM, CDR2 ANQGSEA. The CDR3 loop spans 11 amino acids. CDR3 nucleotides: TGCAGCGTTGTACTTGCATCCGAGCAGTTCTTC. Protein product: CSVVLASEQFF.

This rearrangement joins TRBV20-1 to TRBJ2-7; 7 bases are a match to TRBD2. CDR3 length equals 14 residues. With V trimmed by 5 bases and J by 3 bases, 10 bases remained unmatched. The germline CDR1 and CDR2 sequences are DFQATT and SNEGSKA (reference sequence). In DNA form, the CDR3 reads TGCAGTGCTGGGGGGAGGGCTACATACTACGAGCAGTACTTC. The encoded protein is CSAGGRATYYEQYF.

This clonotype was detected many times. The chain uses TRBV12-3 or TRBV12-4 and TRBJ2-7; D may be TRBD2 (5 bases). V shed 6 bases and J shed 9 bases, with 15 bases lying between them. The length of the CDR3 is 12 residues. CDR3: CASSHTLSGQYF. The CDR3 region has the DNA TGTGCCAGCAGCCACACACTGAGCGGGCAGTACTTC.

This clonotype was found many times. This rearrangement joins TRBV7-2 to TRBJ1-3; a possible D gene is TRBD1 (5 bases). Germline V CDR1 and CDR2: SGHTA, FQGNSA. The CDR3 is 14 amino acids. Trimming removed 2 bases from V and 4 bases from J, with 9 bases in between. The CDR3 bases are TGTGCCAGCAGCTTAACAGGATGGGGAAACACCATATATTTT. It translates to CASSLTGWGNTIYF.

This clonotype was detected many times. This chain uses TRBV4-3 with TRBJ2-1; D call uncertain. V was pared by 1 base and J by 7 bases, with 11 bases between. This CDR3 has 14 residues. Germline V gives CDR1 LGHNA, CDR2 YSLEER. The CDR3 bases are TGCGCCAGCAGCCAAGTCTACGGGCGGAATGAGCAGTTCTTC. It encodes CASSQVYGRNEQFF.

The sample holds many counts of this clonotype. The rearrangement links TRBV12-3 or TRBV12-4 to TRBJ2-7; possibly TRBD1 for D (6 bases). This CDR3 comprises 15 residues. V was clipped by 10 bases and J by 2 bases, with 21 bases between them. DNA of the CDR3: TGTGCCACCTCTTCAGGGACAAGGAACCCCTACGAGCAGTACTTC. Translation: CATSSGTRNPYEQYF.

The chain links TRBV12-3 or TRBV12-4 to TRBJ1-6, with D possibly TRBD1 on 6 matching bases. Trimming left V 7 bases short and J 10 bases short, with 17 bases between. This CDR3 is built from 14 residues. The CDR3 nucleotides are TGTGCCAGCACCCTGGGGGCCCAAGGGTCACCCCTCCACTTT. This sequence encodes CASTLGAQGSPLHF.

This clonotype was counted ten times or more. The V call is TRBV4-3, the J call TRBJ2-1; D is uncertain. V was shortened by 0 bases and J by 6 bases, with 12 bases between the two germline ends. CDR1 and CDR2 (germline): LGHNA, YSLEER. This CDR3 region has 15 residues. CDR3 sequence (DNA): TGCGCCAGCAGCCAAGAGCGGCCCCGATTCAATGAGCAGTTCTTC. This translates into CASSQERPRFNEQFF.

Ten or more counts support this clonotype. The chain links TRBV12-3 or TRBV12-4 to TRBJ2-1; D is unresolved. The ends were cut back, 6 bases at V and 8 bases at J, with 17 bases in the middle. CDR3 length: 14 amino acids. In DNA form, the CDR3 reads TGTGCCAGCAGCCTCGACTCCCCCCGGGATGAGCAGTTCTTC. This gives the protein CASSLDSPRDEQFF.

This clonotype was detected many times. V gene TRBV5-1 combines with J gene TRBJ2-7; perhaps TRBD1 as D (6 bases). CDR1 is SGHRS, CDR2 YFSETQ, per germline. Deletions cut 4 bases from V and 0 bases from J, with 11 bases between. The CDR3 length is 14 residues. For the CDR3, the DNA is TGCGCCAGCAGCCTTGACAGGCCCTCCTACGAGCAGTACTTC. It is translated as CASSLDRPSYEQYF.

This clonotype was seen at least ten times. The chain joins TRBV12-3 or TRBV12-4 to TRBJ2-3; D gene unclear. The CDR3 covers 13 residues. Trimming took 3 bases from V and 5 from J, leaving 9 bases between them. CDR3 in amino acids: CASSFNWVDTQYF. In DNA, the CDR3 is TGTGCCAGCAGTTTCAATTGGGTAGATACGCAGTATTTT.

This clonotype was seen a single time. The rearrangement uses TRBV27 and TRBJ2-2; D gene uncertain. The CDR3 is 11 residues long. Germline V gene data show CDR1 as MNHEY and CDR2 as SMNVEV (reference sequence). Trimming removed 2 bases at V and 10 bases at J, with 5 bases between. The CDR3 DNA reads as TGTGCCAGCAGTTTAGGGGAGGAGCTGTTTTTT. This gives the protein CASSLGEELFF.

This clonotype was detected many times. The V call is TRBV7-8, the J call TRBJ2-7; D unresolved. This CDR3 has 16 amino acids. Trimming left V 0 bases short and J 0 bases short, with 12 bases between. Per the germline V gene, CDR1 is SGHVS and CDR2 is FQNEAQ. This CDR3 is CASSLADGGPSYEQYF. The CDR3 DNA reads as TGTGCCAGCAGCTTAGCTGACGGCGGACCCTCCTACGAGCAGTACTTC.

This clonotype turned up a few times. The V and J genes are TRBV5-1 and TRBJ2-1, with D possibly matching TRBD1 (5 bases). From germline, CDR1 is SGHRS and CDR2 YFSETQ. This CDR3 contains 15 residues. Trimming removed 0 bases from V and 3 bases from J, with 10 bases in between. The CDR3 DNA is TGCGCCAGCAGCTTGGTGCAGGGTGTCTACAATGAGCAGTTCTTC. Its protein is CASSLVQGVYNEQFF.